One sample yielded the 21 T cell receptor beta chains listed below, sequenced in a study of molecular identifiers for immune sequencing clone quantification. A single record per CDR3 protein comes from TCRdb applying MiXCR to the PCR reads. The sample consists of approximately 500,000 distinct CDR3 sequences, 25% of them appearing once. Material: naive CD8+ T cells from blood, with Jurkat cell RNA spiked in. Described subset: FACS-sorted CD8+CD4-CCR7+CD45RA+ naive T cells. The receptor set was obtained from a human donor in good health. Some libraries in this study had Jurkat cell RNA spiked in.

The V and J genes are TRBV6-2 or TRBV6-3 and TRBJ2-7, with TRBD2 matching over 9 bases. Germline loops: CDR1 MNHEY, CDR2 SVGEGT. Trimming cost V 3 bases and J 3 bases; bases outside gene matches: 6. The CDR3 contains 15 residues. CDR3 nucleotide sequence: TGTGCCAGCAGTTATGAATTTAGCGGGAGCTACGAGCAGTACTTC. Translated, it gives CASSYEFSGSYEQYF.

The J gene is TRBJ2-7, the V gene TRBV27; D uncertain. The CDR3 has 14 residues. V was pared by 5 bases and J by 7 bases, with 18 bases between. The V gene's germline CDR1 is MNHEY and CDR2 SMNVEV (reference sequence). Here the CDR3 reads CASSPGSQPGEQYF. CDR3 DNA sequence: TGTGCCAGCAGTCCCGGGTCACAGCCTGGTGAGCAGTACTTC.

Only a few counts were recorded for this clonotype. The V call is TRBV12-3 or TRBV12-4, the J call TRBJ2-5; 12 bases fit TRBD2. V lost 5 bases to trimming and J lost 4 bases; unmatched junction nucleotides: 5. This CDR3 spans 15 amino acids. This chain's CDR3 is CASSPPGLAGETQYF. CDR3 bases: TGTGCCAGCAGTCCCCCGGGACTAGCGGGAGAGACCCAGTACTTC.

The chain recombines TRBV4-1 with TRBJ2-7; 7 positions match TRBD1. Per the germline V gene, CDR1 is MGHRA and CDR2 is YSYEKL. CDR3 length equals 14 residues. With 4 bases clipped from V and 7 bases from J, the junction kept 10 bases outside the gene matches. Here the CDR3 DNA reads TGCGCCAGCAGCCTCAATGACAGGGTGGAAGAGCAGTACTTC. Translation: CASSLNDRVEEQYF.

This chain joins TRBV27 and TRBJ2-3, with D possibly TRBD2 on 6 matching bases. CDR3 length equals 15 residues. Germline values: CDR1 MNHEY, CDR2 SMNVEV (reference sequence). V was clipped by 3 bases and J by 3 bases, with 13 bases between them. DNA of the CDR3: TGTGCCAGCAGTTTTACGGGGGAGTATACAGATACGCAGTATTTT. This gives the protein CASSFTGEYTDTQYF.

This clonotype has just a few counts. The chain couples TRBV29-1 to TRBJ2-5; D is uncertain. This CDR3 has 12 amino acids. In germline, CDR1 is SQVTM, CDR2 ANQGSEA. V was pared by 4 bases and J by 4 bases, with 10 bases between. CDR3 DNA sequence: TGCAGCGTTGTTCTTAGTCGAGAGACCCAGTACTTC. Translated, it gives CSVVLSRETQYF.

This clonotype showed up just a few times. The rearrangement joins TRBV5-1 to TRBJ2-3; unclear D gene. This CDR3 spans 14 amino acids. Deletions cut 0 bases from V and 1 base from J, with 6 bases between. CDR1 SGHRS and CDR2 YFSETQ come from the germline V gene. The CDR3 bases are TGCGCCAGCAGCTTGGATCCCCGCACAGATACGCAGTATTTT. Its protein product is CASSLDPRTDTQYF.

A few counts support this clonotype. The CDR3 protein is CASSPRTRIYNEQFF. CDR3 nucleotides: TGTGCCAGCAGTCCCCGGACTAGGATCTACAATGAGCAGTTCTTC. The chain has TRBV27 and TRBJ2-1; 7 bases map to TRBD2. J was trimmed by 3 bases and V by 5 bases; bases with no gene match: 7. Looked up from germline, CDR1 is MNHEY and CDR2 is SMNVEV (reference sequence). The CDR3 loop spans 15 amino acids.

This chain connects TRBV20-1 to TRBJ2-6, with 7 bases aligning to TRBD2. This CDR3 is built from 23 residues. Germline CDR1 is DFQATT and CDR2 is SNEGSKA (reference sequence). The J segment lost 2 bases and the V segment lost 0 bases, leaving 25 bases of the junction unmatched. This chain's CDR3 is CSARESLGTTKNRRETGANVLTF. CDR3 DNA sequence: TGCAGTGCTAGAGAGAGTTTGGGGACTACCAAAAATAGACGGGAAACTGGGGCCAACGTCCTGACTTTC.

This clonotype was observed a handful of times. The chain recombines TRBV2 with TRBJ1-5, with TRBD1 matching over 8 bases. Trimming removed 10 bases from V and 1 base from J; junction bases left unmatched: 6. The CDR3 length is 14 residues. Germline CDR1 SNHLY, CDR2 FYNNEI. CDR3 amino acids: CATTQGESNQPQHF. The CDR3 region has the DNA TGTGCCACCACACAGGGGGAGAGCAATCAGCCCCAGCATTTT.

As concerns this clonotype: Because it lacks the conserved phenylalanine or tryptophan at the end, this CDR3 is likely a read error. V usage is TRBV6-2 or TRBV6-3 and J usage is TRBJ2-3; no firm D call. V was shortened by 1 base and J by 0 bases, with 11 bases between the two germline ends. The CDR3 contains 16 residues. CDR1 and CDR2 from the germline V gene are MNHEY and SVGEGT. CDR3 coding DNA: TGTGCCAGCAGTTACTTAGTGGGCCTAAGCACAGATACGCAGTATTTG. Translation: CASSYLVGLSTDTQYL.

On this clonotype itself: A much bigger clone sits one base away, suggesting this may be a read error. V gene TRBV6-2 or TRBV6-3 combines with J gene TRBJ2-7; D possibly corresponds to TRBD2 (6 bases). The CDR3 has 14 residues. V was clipped by 4 bases and J by 2 bases, with 12 bases between them. Germline assignment: CDR1 MNHEY and CDR2 SVGEGT. The CDR3 region has the DNA TGTGCCAGCAGTTCCATGGGACTCCCCTACGAGCAGTACTTC. Residues: CASSSMGLPYEQYF.

A word on this clonotype: This could be a read error, since a much larger clone is one nucleotide away. The rearrangement uses TRBV11-2 and TRBJ2-5; the D is unclear. V lost 7 bases and J 2 bases, leaving 17 bases between the germline ends. CDR3 length: 15 residues. Germline CDR1 reads SGHAT; CDR2 reads FQNNGV. The CDR3 DNA reads as TGTGCCAGCAACCCAGGTTGGCAGAAACAAGAGACCCAGTACTTC. Amino acid sequence: CASNPGWQKQETQYF.

This chain links TRBV27 with TRBJ2-7; 7 bases fit TRBD2. Germline CDR1 is MNHEY and CDR2 is SMNVEV (reference sequence). This CDR3 is built from 14 residues. Trimming took 5 bases from V and 10 from J; bases not matched to a gene: 14. The DNA for the CDR3 is TGTGCCAGCAGTGGGGGGGGGTCGGGGGAGGAACAGTACTTC. It specifies CASSGGGSGEEQYF.

This clonotype was seen only a few times. The chain carries TRBV4-3 and TRBJ2-5; 7 positions agree with TRBD2. Germline V CDR1 and CDR2: LGHNA, YSLEER. V trimming: 4 bases; J trimming: 1 base; junction bases outside the gene matches: 6. The CDR3 has 15 residues. The CDR3 region is CASSPMGGTQETQYF. In nucleotides, the CDR3 is TGCGCCAGCAGCCCAATGGGGGGGACCCAAGAGACCCAGTACTTC.

Details on this clonotype: One end of the junction fails to match germline, which may point to a read error. This chain connects TRBV27 to TRBJ2-7; maybe TRBD2 (5 bases). The CDR3 spans 12 residues. Germline-derived CDR1 and CDR2 are MNHEY and SMNVEV (reference sequence). Here the CDR3 DNA reads TGTGCCAGCAGTTCTACTAGTTCCGAGCAGTGCTTC. Protein: CASSSTSSEQCF.

This clonotype was observed a few times. The rearrangement links TRBV20-1 to TRBJ1-3; D is ambiguous. There are 11 residues in the CDR3. Germline lookup yields CDR1 DFQATT and CDR2 SNEGSKA (reference sequence). V dropped 0 bases and J dropped 3 bases, with 0 bases sitting between them. In nucleotides, the CDR3 is TGCAGTGCTAGAGATGGAAACACCATATATTTT. As protein: CSARDGNTIYF.

This clonotype has a handful of counts. In DNA, the CDR3 is TGTGCCTGGTTCCCCGGGGGGGAGCGCACCGGGGAGCTGTTTTTT. Its translation: CAWFPGGERTGELFF. The chain is built from TRBV30 and TRBJ2-2, with TRBD2 matching 8 bases. This CDR3 has 15 residues. The trim removed 5 bases at V and 4 bases at J, leaving 9 bases unmatched. Germline V gene data show CDR1 as GTSNPN and CDR2 as SVGIG (reference sequence).

A note on this clonotype: One junction end disagrees with the germline gene, perhaps due to a read error. V usage is TRBV6-2 or TRBV6-3 and J usage is TRBJ2-1, with 9 bases aligning to TRBD2. The CDR3 runs 17 residues. CDR1 is MNHEY and CDR2 is SVGEGT in the germline V gene. The DNA for the CDR3 is TGTGCCAGCGGTTACCACCCGACTAGCGGCCATTACAATGAGCAGTTCTTC. Amino acid sequence: CASGYHPTSGHYNEQFF.

There are many counts of this clonotype. The CDR3 protein is CSVKMDRLHSDTQYF. In nucleotides, the CDR3 is TGCAGCGTTAAGATGGACAGGCTACACTCAGATACGCAGTATTTT. The V gene is TRBV29-1, the J gene TRBJ2-3, with 7 bases matching TRBD1. The CDR3 is 15 amino acids. CDR1 is SQVTM and CDR2 is ANQGSEA in the germline V gene. The junction had 12 bases not matched to a gene; V was cut back by 5 bases and J by 4 bases.

A few counts support this clonotype. The J gene is TRBJ2-7, the V gene TRBV7-6; the D is unclear. This CDR3 is 13 amino acids long. V gave up 4 bases and J gave up 3 bases, with 10 bases separating them. The germline CDR1 and CDR2 sequences are SGHVS and FNYEAQ. CDR3 region: CASSSEDGYEQYF. The CDR3 DNA reads TGTGCCAGCAGCTCTGAGGACGGCTACGAGCAGTACTTC.